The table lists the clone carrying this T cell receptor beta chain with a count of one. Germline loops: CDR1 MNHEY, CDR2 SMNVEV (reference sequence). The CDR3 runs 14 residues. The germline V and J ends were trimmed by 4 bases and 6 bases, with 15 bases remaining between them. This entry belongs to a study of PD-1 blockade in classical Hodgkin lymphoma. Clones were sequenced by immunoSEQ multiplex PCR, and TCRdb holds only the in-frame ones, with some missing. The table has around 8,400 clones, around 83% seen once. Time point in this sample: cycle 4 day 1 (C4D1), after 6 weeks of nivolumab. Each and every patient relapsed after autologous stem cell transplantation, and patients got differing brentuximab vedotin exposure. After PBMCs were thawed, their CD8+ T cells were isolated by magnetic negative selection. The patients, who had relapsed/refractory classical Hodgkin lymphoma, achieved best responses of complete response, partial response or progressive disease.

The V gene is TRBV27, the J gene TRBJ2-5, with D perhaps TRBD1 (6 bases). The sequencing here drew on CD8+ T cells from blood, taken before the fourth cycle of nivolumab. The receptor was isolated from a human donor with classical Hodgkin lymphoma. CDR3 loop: CASSSSGVRKTQYF. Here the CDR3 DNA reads TGTGCCAGCAGTTCTTCAGGGGTTAGAAAGACCCAGTACTTC.